This T cell receptor beta chain was identified during a study of blood T cell repertoires in COVID-19. Profiled with immunoSEQ multiplex PCR; TCRdb holds only in-frame clones, not every one. Here the sample spans roughly 260,000 clones, approximately 89% being singletons. The CDR3 has 11 amino acids. Germline CDR1 reads MNHEY; CDR2 reads SVGEGT. Deletions cut 5 bases from V and 9 bases from J, with 10 bases between. Sequenced input: PBMCs or T cells enriched from blood (not recorded which). The chain couples TRBV6-2 or TRBV6-3 to TRBJ1-1; tentatively, D is TRBD1 (6 bases). The TCR originated in a woman aged 18-30 years who had recovered from COVID-19. The CDR3: CASSTQGKAFF. The CDR3 DNA sequence: TGTGCCAGCAGTACACAGGGAAAAGCTTTCTTT.